This TCR beta chain was obtained from a study of identical twins. One entry per CDR3 protein, called by TCRdb with MiXCR from the 5' RACE reads. The sample has roughly 720,000 distinct CDR3 sequences, 18% seen once. Notes on the study in general: Fewer insertions marked abundant cord blood beta clonotypes; young adult naive trended weakly, memory not at all.

Comments on this clonotype: The antigen is undetermined.

V was trimmed by 4 bases and J by 8 bases, leaving 21 bases between them. Per germline, CDR1 SGHRS and CDR2 YFSETQ. The CDR3 covers 15 residues. The same sample was also used in a study of T cells expressing NK-cell markers. That source notes: Of eight sequenced donors, seven were HCMV-seropositive and one HCMV-seronegative. Alpha-beta TCR T cells were the sole sorting target in several experiments, owing to an anti-gamma-delta TCR antibody. A handful of donors showed these clonotypes also leading the CD3+CD56-NKG2C+ fraction.

The sequenced sample consisted of PBMCs. The clonotype originates from a young woman in good health. V and J are TRBV5-1 and TRBJ1-2; perhaps TRBD1 as D (6 bases). The CDR3 loop reads CASSPTGTPTEGYTF. The DNA of the CDR3 is TGCGCCAGCAGCCCAACCGGGACACCTACTGAGGGCTACACCTTC.